A selection of T cell receptor beta chains follows, all from one sample in a study of T cells in Graves' hyperthyroidism and ophthalmopathy. TCRdb reprocessed the multiplex PCR reads with MiXCR, giving one entry per CDR3 protein. Among 500,000 to 700,000 distinct CDR3 sequences listed, over 15% were seen once. Sequencing was done on a sample of blood. The receptors shown here come from a young woman with Graves' hyperthyroidism. Each CDR3 is given with its conserved first and last residue. D genes are given only for firm matches. Clone size is given for some rows only: seen once, a few or many times, or a class if the clone is expanded.

v_call,j_call,d_call,clone_size,cdr3_aa,cdr3_nt
TRBV19,TRBJ2-1,NA,few,CASSITRTQNNEQFF,TGTGCCAGTAGTATTACCAGGACGCAAAACAATGAGCAGTTCTTC
TRBV30,TRBJ2-5,NA,many,CAGKGETQYF,TGTGCCGGCAAGGGGGAGACCCAGTACTTC
TRBV6-1,TRBJ1-2,NA,few,CASRNTYRSGGYGYTF,TGTGCCAGCAGGAATACCTACAGATCGGGAGGCTATGGCTACACCTTC
TRBV7-2,TRBJ2-7,NA,many,CASSLRNEQYF,TGTGCCAGCAGCCTCCGAAACGAGCAGTACTTC
TRBV6-4,TRBJ2-2,NA,NA,CASKAGQDVTGELFF,TGTGCCAGCAAGGCGGGGCAGGATGTGACCGGGGAGCTGTTTTTT
TRBV4-3,TRBJ2-5,NA,few,CASSQDVRQAGELQYF,TGCGCCAGCAGCCAAGATGTAAGGCAGGCTGGAGAGCTCCAGTACTTC
TRBV4-1,TRBJ1-4,NA,NA,CASSQELVLQVGEKLFF,TGCGCCAGCAGCCAAGAACTAGTGCTGCAGGTTGGAGAAAAACTGTTTTTT
TRBV6-1,TRBJ2-2,NA,NA,CASSEFGGITGELFF,TGTGCCAGCAGTGAATTTGGTGGGATCACCGGGGAGCTGTTTTTT
TRBV6-2/TRBV6-3,TRBJ2-1,NA,many,CASSYSDNEQFF,TGTGCCAGCAGTTACTCTGACAATGAGCAGTTCTTC
TRBV20-1,TRBJ2-3,NA,many,CSVTKGTQYF,TGCAGTGTTACGAAAGGTACGCAGTATTTT
TRBV20-1,TRBJ2-7,TRBD2,many,CSAGGLADGYEQYF,TGCAGTGCGGGGGGACTAGCGGATGGCTACGAGCAGTACTTC
TRBV11-2,TRBJ2-7,NA,many,CASSLGPAPYEQYF,TGTGCCAGCAGCTTAGGTCCAGCACCCTACGAGCAGTACTTC
TRBV3-1,TRBJ1-1,NA,many,CASIGKGKGEAFF,TGTGCCAGCATAGGTAAGGGGAAGGGTGAAGCTTTCTTT
TRBV6-2/TRBV6-3,TRBJ2-1,TRBD1,many,CASRRPGQGAYNEQFF,TGTGCCAGCAGGAGACCCGGACAGGGGGCCTACAATGAGCAGTTCTTC
TRBV7-9,TRBJ2-7,NA,few,CASSTGQTYEQYF,TGTGCCAGCAGCACAGGACAGACCTACGAGCAGTACTTC
TRBV5-1,TRBJ1-1,NA,many,CASSLLEGGTEAFF,TGCGCCAGCAGTCTTCTTGAGGGCGGCACTGAAGCTTTCTTT
TRBV27,TRBJ2-5,TRBD2,many,CASSPPGLAGPQETQYF,TGTGCCAGCAGTCCTCCGGGACTAGCGGGCCCACAAGAGACCCAGTACTTC
TRBV15,TRBJ2-5,TRBD1,many,CATSRDRGGETQYF,TGTGCCACCAGCAGGGACAGGGGAGGAGAGACCCAGTACTTC
TRBV6-1,TRBJ1-3,NA,NA,CASHPRPSGIGDTIYF,TGTGCCAGCCACCCCCGGCCGTCAGGGATTGGCGACACCATATATTTT
TRBV7-9,TRBJ1-2,TRBD1,NA,CASSLIGQGGHGYTF,TGTGCCAGCAGCTTAATTGGACAGGGGGGGCATGGCTACACCTTC
TRBV6-2/TRBV6-3,TRBJ2-7,NA,NA,CASSYEGAHEQYF,TGTGCCAGCAGTTATGAAGGGGCCCACGAGCAGTACTTC
TRBV2,TRBJ1-1,NA,many,CASSDGPPEAFF,TGTGCCAGCAGTGACGGACCACCTGAAGCTTTCTTT
TRBV25-1,TRBJ1-4,NA,NA,CASSEYYKAEENEKLFF,TGTGCCAGCAGTGAATATTATAAGGCAGAAGAAAATGAAAAACTGTTTTTT
TRBV7-9,TRBJ2-4,TRBD1,NA,CAESQGNIQYF,TGTGCCGAGTCACAGGGGAACATTCAGTACTTC
TRBV6-1,TRBJ1-3,TRBD1,NA,CASRVTGGSGNTIYF,TGTGCCAGCAGGGTGACAGGGGGCTCGGGAAACACCATATATTTT
TRBV11-3,TRBJ1-1,NA,many,CASSLGGRRENTEAFF,TGTGCCAGCAGCTTAGGGGGACGCCGGGAGAACACTGAAGCTTTCTTT
TRBV28,TRBJ1-2,TRBD1,once,CASSPSGTGDGYTF,TGTGCCAGCAGTCCCTCCGGGACAGGGGATGGCTACACCTTC
TRBV7-2,TRBJ1-2,TRBD1,NA,CASSLEQGAGYGYTF,TGTGCCAGCAGCTTAGAGCAGGGGGCTGGGTATGGCTACACCTTC
TRBV12-3/TRBV12-4,TRBJ2-7,NA,many,CASSFRGAYEQYF,TGTGCCAGCAGTTTTAGGGGAGCCTACGAGCAGTACTTC
TRBV19,TRBJ2-7,NA,few,CASSTSSGREQYF,TGTGCCAGTAGTACTTCAAGTGGGCGCGAGCAGTACTTC
TRBV7-4,TRBJ1-5,NA,many,CASSFKGEDSNQPQHF,TGTGCCAGCAGCTTTAAGGGAGAGGATAGCAATCAGCCCCAGCATTTT
TRBV5-8,TRBJ2-3,NA,many,CASSSPPTRDTDTQYF,TGTGCCAGCAGCTCTCCCCCCACTAGGGACACAGATACGCAGTATTTT
TRBV10-3,TRBJ1-1,NA,NA,CAIGWGGGPEAFF,TGTGCCATCGGTTGGGGGGGGGGTCCTGAAGCTTTCTTT
TRBV6-1,TRBJ2-1,NA,NA,CASSVGGGSGNYNEQFF,TGTGCCAGCAGCGTAGGGGGGGGTAGCGGAAACTACAATGAGCAGTTCTTC
TRBV9,TRBJ1-2,TRBD1,NA,CASTDQAGGNYGYTF,TGTGCCAGCACCGACCAGGCAGGGGGTAACTATGGCTACACCTTC
TRBV6-1,TRBJ2-3,NA,NA,CASSRGGGGTQYF,TGTGCCAGCAGTCGCGGAGGGGGCGGTACGCAGTATTTT
TRBV7-9,TRBJ2-7,TRBD2,few,CASTLTSGAYEQYF,TGTGCCAGCACCTTGACTAGCGGGGCCTACGAGCAGTACTTC
TRBV28,TRBJ2-7,NA,many,CASSDRSPPYEQYF,TGTGCCAGCAGTGATAGGAGTCCGCCCTACGAGCAGTACTTC
TRBV5-6,TRBJ1-5,NA,few,CASSLLGQGPQPQHF,TGTGCCAGCAGCTTGCTTGGGCAGGGGCCTCAGCCCCAGCATTTT
TRBV27,TRBJ1-2,TRBD1,once,CASSSLPGQYGYTF,TGTGCCAGCAGTTCCTTACCGGGACAGTATGGCTACACCTTC
TRBV20-1,TRBJ2-3,TRBD2,many,CSANSGGSDTQYF,TGCAGTGCTAACAGCGGGGGATCAGATACGCAGTATTTT
TRBV3-1,TRBJ1-5,NA,NA,CASSQEVGGGAQPQHF,TGTGCCAGCAGCCAAGAAGTGGGGGGGGGCGCTCAGCCCCAGCATTTT
TRBV11-2,TRBJ2-5,TRBD2,many,CASSSGLAGETQYF,TGTGCCAGCAGCTCCGGACTAGCGGGAGAGACCCAGTACTTC
TRBV3-1,TRBJ2-2,NA,few,CASSRAVTGELFF,TGTGCCAGCAGCCGCGCAGTCACCGGGGAGCTGTTTTTT
TRBV29-1,TRBJ1-1,TRBD1,few,CSGRQGTSEAFF,TGCAGCGGCCGACAGGGCACTTCTGAAGCTTTCTTT
TRBV6-1,TRBJ2-7,NA,NA,CASSEGSSYEQYF,TGTGCCAGCAGTGAGGGCAGCTCCTACGAGCAGTACTTC
TRBV19,TRBJ2-2,TRBD2,few,CASSKVAGGSNTGELFF,TGTGCCAGTAGTAAGGTAGCGGGAGGGAGTAACACCGGGGAGCTGTTTTTT
TRBV6-2/TRBV6-3,TRBJ1-5,NA,few,CASTDPTNQPQHF,TGTGCCAGCACCGACCCGACCAATCAGCCCCAGCATTTT
TRBV5-6,TRBJ2-4,TRBD2,NA,CASSSLLAGGKNIQYF,TGTGCCAGCAGCTCACTACTAGCGGGAGGGAAAAACATTCAGTACTTC
TRBV20-1,TRBJ1-1,TRBD1,NA,CSARGLRWDRGVDTEAFF,TGCAGTGCTAGAGGATTGCGTTGGGACAGGGGAGTCGACACTGAAGCTTTCTTT
TRBV19,TRBJ2-2,TRBD2,few,CATQPGGKGGELFF,TGTGCCACCCAACCGGGGGGGAAAGGCGGGGAGCTGTTTTTT
TRBV6-1,TRBJ2-1,TRBD1,few,CASRPLGTGTYNEQFF,TGTGCCAGCAGACCGCTTGGGACAGGGACGTACAATGAGCAGTTCTTC
TRBV6-2/TRBV6-3,TRBJ2-1,NA,many,CASSVLSRSSYNEQFF,TGTGCCAGCAGTGTACTCTCCCGGAGCTCCTACAATGAGCAGTTCTTC
TRBV7-9,TRBJ2-3,TRBD1,few,CASSLRTGIADTQYF,TGTGCCAGCAGCTTGAGGACAGGGATCGCAGATACGCAGTATTTT